The TCR beta chain described here comes from a study of blood T cell repertoires in COVID-19. Study-wide context: COVID-19 samples, acute and convalescent, were from the United States, Italy and Spain.

Sequenced by immunoSEQ multiplex PCR; TCRdb stores in-frame clones only, minus some. The data contain 100,000 to 140,000 clones, 80% to 85% of them seen just once; the ten biggest clones take up 4% to 5.5%. Looked up from germline, CDR1 is SQVTM and CDR2 is ANQGSEA. This CDR3 is 14 amino acids long. J was trimmed by 10 bases and V by 7 bases; bases with no gene match: 12. The sequence was collected from a man in his 70s with acute or convalescent COVID-19. The chain combines TRBV29-1 with TRBJ1-6; 8 bases line up with TRBD1. The source material was peripheral blood. The CDR3 sequence: CSEADRGNRSPLHF. The CDR3 DNA reads as TGCAGCGAAGCAGACAGGGGAAATCGCTCACCCCTCCACTTT.